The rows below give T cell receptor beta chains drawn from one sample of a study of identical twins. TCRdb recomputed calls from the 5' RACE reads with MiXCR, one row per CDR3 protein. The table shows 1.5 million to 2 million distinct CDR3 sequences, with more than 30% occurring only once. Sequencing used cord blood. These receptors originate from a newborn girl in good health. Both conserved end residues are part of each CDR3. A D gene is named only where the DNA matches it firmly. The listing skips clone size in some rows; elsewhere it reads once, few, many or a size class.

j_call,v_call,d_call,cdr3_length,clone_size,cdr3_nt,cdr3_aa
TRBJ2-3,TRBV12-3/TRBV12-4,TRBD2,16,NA,TGTGCCAGCAGAACACGGCCGCGGGGGTTCACAGATACGCAGTATTTT,CASRTRPRGFTDTQYF
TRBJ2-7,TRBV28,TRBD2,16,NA,TGTGCCAGCAGTTCGTCGGCTAGCGGGAGAGAATACGAGCAGTACTTC,CASSSSASGREYEQYF
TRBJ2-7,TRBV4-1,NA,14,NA,TGCGCCAGCAGCCAAGTATGGTCAGCCCACGAGCAGTACTTC,CASSQVWSAHEQYF
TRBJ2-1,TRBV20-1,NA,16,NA,TGCAGTGCTAGACGGGGAGGTACCCCCAGGTACAATGAGCAGTTCTTC,CSARRGGTPRYNEQFF
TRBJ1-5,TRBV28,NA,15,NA,TGTGCCAGCAGTCCCCTTGGGAGGGGTAATCAGCCCCAGCATTTT,CASSPLGRGNQPQHF
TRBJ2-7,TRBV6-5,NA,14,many,TGTGCCAGCAGTTACTCCCCCCAACTCTACGAGCAGTACTTC,CASSYSPQLYEQYF
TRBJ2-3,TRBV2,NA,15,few,TGTGCCAGCAGTGGGGGAACTAGTTTCTCGGATACGCAGTATTTT,CASSGGTSFSDTQYF
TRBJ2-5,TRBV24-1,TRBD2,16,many,TGTGCCACCAGTGATCCGGGACTAGCGGGATTAGAGACCCAGTACTTC,CATSDPGLAGLETQYF
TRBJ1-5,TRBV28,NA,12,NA,TGTGCCAGCGGCCCTCCGGATCGGCCCCAGCATTTT,CASGPPDRPQHF
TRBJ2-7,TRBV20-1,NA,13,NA,TGCAGTGCTAGCCCGGGACCATACAATGAGCAGTACTTC,CSASPGPYNEQYF
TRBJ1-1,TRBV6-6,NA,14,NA,TGTGCCAGCAGTTACGTCGAGGGCCACACTGAAGCTTTCTTT,CASSYVEGHTEAFF
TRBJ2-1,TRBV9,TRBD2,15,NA,TGTGCCAGCAGCGCGGGACTAGCGGGTTCCTCTGAGCAGTTCTTC,CASSAGLAGSSEQFF
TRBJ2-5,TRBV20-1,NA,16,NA,TGCAGTGCTAGTCGGGGGCTCATTACCGTTCAAGAGACCCAGTACTTC,CSASRGLITVQETQYF
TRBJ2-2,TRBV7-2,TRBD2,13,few,TGTGCCAGCAGGCAACTAGCGGGAGGGAAGCTGTTTTTT,CASRQLAGGKLFF
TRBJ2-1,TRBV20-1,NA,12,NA,TGCAGTGCTACCTCAGTGTACAATGAGCAGTTCTTC,CSATSVYNEQFF
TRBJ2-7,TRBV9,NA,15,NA,TGTGCCAGCAGCGTAGGGGCTAGCTCCTACAATGAGCAGTACTTC,CASSVGASSYNEQYF
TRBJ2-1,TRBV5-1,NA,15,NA,TGCGCCAGCAGCCCTACTCGACCGGCTCAGAATGAGCAGTTCTTC,CASSPTRPAQNEQFF
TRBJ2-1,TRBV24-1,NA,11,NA,TGTGCCACCAGTGATTTACTGGAGCAGTTCTTC,CATSDLLEQFF
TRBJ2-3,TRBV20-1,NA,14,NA,TGCAGTGCTAGAGGCGCGGTTCAGGCAGATACGCAGTATTTT,CSARGAVQADTQYF
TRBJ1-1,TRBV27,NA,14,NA,TGTGCCAGCAGTTTACCCGGCCTCTCCGCTGAAGCTTTCTTT,CASSLPGLSAEAFF
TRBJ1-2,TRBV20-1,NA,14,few,TGCAGTGCTACCCGACAGGTGCTTAACTATGGCTACACCTTC,CSATRQVLNYGYTF
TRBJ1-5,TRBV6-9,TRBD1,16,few,TGTGCCAGCAGTTATTCTCACGACAGGGGCAATCAGCCCCAGCATTTT,CASSYSHDRGNQPQHF
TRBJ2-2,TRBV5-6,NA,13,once,TGTGCCAGCAGCCCGGGCGAAGTCGGGGAGCTGTTTTTT,CASSPGEVGELFF
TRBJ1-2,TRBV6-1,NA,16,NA,TGTGCCAGCAGTGAAGCGATCGTCAGGACAGACTATGGCTACACCTTC,CASSEAIVRTDYGYTF
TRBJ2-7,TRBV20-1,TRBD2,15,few,TGCAGTGCTAGAGGGTCGCGGGGGGAGGGCTACGAGCAGTACTTC,CSARGSRGEGYEQYF
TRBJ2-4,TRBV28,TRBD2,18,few,TGTGCCAGCAGGGATCCCGGGCTAGCGGGCCTAGCCAAAAACATTCAGTACTTC,CASRDPGLAGLAKNIQYF
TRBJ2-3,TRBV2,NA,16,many,TGTGCCAGCAGTCCGCAGGCCCTTCCAGCCACAGATACGCAGTATTTT,CASSPQALPATDTQYF
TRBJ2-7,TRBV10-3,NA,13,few,TGTGCCATCAGTGTCGTTCCGGGGGTCGAGCAGTACTTC,CAISVVPGVEQYF
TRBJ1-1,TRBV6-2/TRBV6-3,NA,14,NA,TGTGCCAGCAGTTACCGGGGGGCGAACACTGAAGCTTTCTTT,CASSYRGANTEAFF
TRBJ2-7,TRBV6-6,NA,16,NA,TGTGCCAGCAGTTACTGGGCTACTAAGGAGATCTACGAGCAGTACTTC,CASSYWATKEIYEQYF
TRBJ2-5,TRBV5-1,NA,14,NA,TGCGCCAGCAGCTTTGGGGGGCACAAAGAGACCCAGTACTTC,CASSFGGHKETQYF
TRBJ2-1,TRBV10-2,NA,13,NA,TGCGCCAGCAGTGAGAACAGGTACAATGAGCAGTTCTTC,CASSENRYNEQFF
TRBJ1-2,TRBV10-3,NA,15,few,TGTGCCATCAGTGACCACCTACAGGAATCAGAAGGCTACACCTTC,CAISDHLQESEGYTF
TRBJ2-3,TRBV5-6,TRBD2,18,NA,TGTGCCAGCAGCGGTCTGACTGGGACTAGCGGGAGCACAGATACGCAGTATTTT,CASSGLTGTSGSTDTQYF
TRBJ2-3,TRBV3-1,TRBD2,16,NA,TGTGCCAGCAGCCTCCGGACTAGGCCGGGCACAGATACGCAGTATTTT,CASSLRTRPGTDTQYF
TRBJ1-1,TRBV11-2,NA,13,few,TGTGCCAGCAGCTTAGTGATGGACACTGAAGCTTTCTTT,CASSLVMDTEAFF
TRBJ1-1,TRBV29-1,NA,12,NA,TGCAGCGTTCATGTGCGGAACACTGAAGCTTTCTTT,CSVHVRNTEAFF
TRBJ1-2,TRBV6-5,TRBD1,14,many,TGTGCCAGCAGTTACGGGACAGGGAACTATGGCTACACCTTC,CASSYGTGNYGYTF